This T cell receptor beta chain was sequenced during a study of a mutant IDH1 vaccine in newly diagnosed glioma. About the study: Eight vaccinations went to patients in weeks 1, 3, 5, 7, 11, 15, 19, 23. Males made up 62.5% and females roughly 38% of treated patients, whose mean age was about 37 years.

Turning to this clone: Its cognate antigen is unknown.

Overall study findings and caveats: Among patients, nearly 95% showed immune responses induced by the vaccine.

J gave up 3 bases and V 4 bases, and 5 bases lay outside the gene matches. The germline V gene has CDR1 SGHVS and CDR2 FQNEAQ. This CDR3 comprises 14 residues. The time point: week 11, during vaccination. With topical imiquimod, each dose of the vaccine consisted of 300 ug of mutant IDH1 20-mer peptide. Method: immunoSEQ multiplex PCR; TCRdb's copy keeps in-frame clones and lacks some. The sample shows some 120,000 clones, around four fifths of them seen only once. The TCR comes from a man aged 35-49 years with glioma. Here the sequenced sample was PBMCs, taken from a glioma patient whose treatment included an IDH1 peptide vaccine. The chain combines TRBV7-8 with TRBJ2-7; 8 bases are shared with TRBD1. The CDR3 DNA follows: TGTGCCAGCAGCTCACGGACAGGGTACTACGAGCAGTACTTC. Amino acids: CASSSRTGYYEQYF.